These 20 T cell receptor beta chains were sequenced from one sample in a study of T cells in Graves' hyperthyroidism and ophthalmopathy. Amplified TCR beta CDR3 regions came from RNA transcripts. The primer set for the first-round RT-PCR of the TCR CDR3 was HTBI. From the multiplex PCR reads, TCRdb called clonotypes with MiXCR, one entry per CDR3 protein. The sample has 270,000 or so distinct CDR3 sequences; 20% to 25% are singletons. The material sequenced was blood. These receptor sequences come from a man in his forties with Graves' hyperthyroidism that later progressed to Graves' ophthalmopathy.

This clonotype appeared many times. The chain uses TRBV29-1 and TRBJ2-5; D possibly uses TRBD1 or TRBD2 (5 bases each). CDR3 length: 14 amino acids. Germline V lookup: CDR1 SQVTM, CDR2 ANQGSEA. Trimming pared 4 bases from V and 0 bases from J, leaving 12 bases between. CDR3 residues: CSVATPGHQETQYF. Here the CDR3 DNA reads TGCAGCGTTGCTACGCCGGGACACCAAGAGACCCAGTACTTC. The variable domain in full, with the rest retrieved from reference TRBV29-1 and TRBJ2-5, is SAVISQKPSRDICQRGTSLTIQCQVDSQVTMMFWYRQQPGQSLTLIATANQGSEATYESGFVIDKFPISRPNLTFSTLTVSNMSPEDSSIYLCSVATPGHQETQYFGPGTRLLVL.

This clonotype appeared many times. V is TRBV29-1 and J is TRBJ1-2; 10 bases agree with TRBD1. The CDR3 sequence is 15 residues long. The V gene end was trimmed by 3 bases and the J gene end by 3 bases; junction bases not matched to a gene: 7. Germline V lookup: CDR1 SQVTM, CDR2 ANQGSEA. CDR3 coding DNA: TGCAGCGTTGATGAACCGGGACAGGGGTACTATGGCTACACCTTC. It yields the protein CSVDEPGQGYYGYTF.

The genes are TRBV20-1 and TRBJ1-3; 7 bases align to TRBD1. The germline V gene encodes CDR1 DFQATT and CDR2 SNEGSKA (reference sequence). J lost 0 bases, V lost 0 bases, and 11 bases had no gene match. This CDR3 has 18 residues. Here the CDR3 reads CSARDWRTGESSGNTIYF. In DNA form, the CDR3 reads TGCAGTGCTAGAGATTGGAGGACAGGAGAGAGCTCTGGAAACACCATATATTTT.

This clonotype was seen ten or more times. V and J are TRBV29-1 and TRBJ1-2, with 7 bases matching TRBD1. Germline lookup yields CDR1 SQVTM and CDR2 ANQGSEA. CDR3 size: 13 residues. After removal of 7 bases from V and 3 bases from J, the junction contained 8 bases not matched to a gene. CDR3 sequence: CSARQGEDYGYTF. CDR3 DNA: TGCAGCGCAAGACAGGGTGAAGACTATGGCTACACCTTC.

This clonotype was seen at least ten times. This chain links TRBV28 with TRBJ2-5; tentatively, D is TRBD1 (6 bases). From germline, CDR1 is MDHEN and CDR2 SYDVKM. This CDR3 is built from 14 residues. V was shortened by 6 bases and J by 4 bases, with 15 bases between the two germline ends. CDR3 DNA sequence: TGTGCCAGCAGCCAAGGCGGACAGAGAGAGACCCAGTACTTC. This sequence encodes CASSQGGQRETQYF.

The rearrangement links TRBV11-3 to TRBJ2-7; D may be TRBD1 or TRBD2 (6 bases each). CDR1 and CDR2 (germline): SGHNT, YENEEA. The CDR3 runs to 12 residues. The V end was cut by 8 bases, the J end by 2 bases, with 10 bases between. The CDR3: CASGGTTYEQYF. The CDR3 nucleotides read TGTGCCAGCGGCGGGACAACCTACGAGCAGTACTTC.

There are many counts of this clonotype. J is TRBJ1-6 and V is TRBV12-3 or TRBV12-4, with 7 bases fitting TRBD1. CDR3 length equals 14 residues. With V trimmed by 7 bases and J by 9 bases, 9 bases remained unmatched. The CDR3: CASNPTGVGSPLHF. The CDR3 region has the DNA TGTGCCAGCAATCCCACAGGGGTTGGTTCACCCCTCCACTTT.

The table lists this clonotype with many counts. This rearrangement joins TRBV11-2 to TRBJ2-6; a weak D match, TRBD1 (6 bases). The CDR3 spans 16 residues. V shed 8 bases and J shed 0 bases, with 14 bases lying between them. From germline, CDR1 is SGHAT and CDR2 FQNNGV. CDR3 sequence reads: CASGRQVISGANVLTF. The CDR3 DNA reads as TGTGCCAGCGGCCGACAGGTTATCTCTGGGGCCAACGTCCTGACTTTC.

This chain uses TRBV19 with TRBJ1-1; tentatively, D is TRBD1 (5 bases). V was shortened by 7 bases and J by 0 bases, with 12 bases between the two germline ends. The CDR3 contains 14 residues. CDR1 LNHDA and CDR2 SQIVND come from the germline V gene (reference sequence). The chain's CDR3 is CASISDRLNTEAFF. CDR3 in DNA: TGTGCCAGTATTTCCGACAGATTGAACACTGAAGCTTTCTTT.

This clonotype was counted a single time. The chain is built from TRBV11-2 and TRBJ2-5, with D possibly matching TRBD1 (6 bases). The V gene lost 5 bases and the J gene lost 7 bases, with 14 bases spanning the gap. The germline V gene has CDR1 SGHAT and CDR2 FQNNGV. The CDR3 consists of 13 residues. CDR3 nucleotide sequence: TGTGCCAGCAGCCCGGATGGCAGGGGGACCCAGTACTTC. It translates to CASSPDGRGTQYF.

CDR3 region: CASSQTEVRTEAFF. The CDR3 coding sequence is TGTGCCAGCAGCCAAACTGAGGTCCGGACTGAAGCTTTCTTT. V gene TRBV7-2 combines with J gene TRBJ1-1; no reliable D call. Germline V gene data show CDR1 as SGHTA and CDR2 as FQGNSA. There are 14 residues in the CDR3. Trimming stripped 5 bases from V and 5 bases from J, with 15 bases between.

V usage is TRBV12-3 or TRBV12-4 and J usage is TRBJ1-1, with 8 bases aligning to TRBD1. V dropped 1 base and J dropped 7; count of bases not matched to a gene: 8. This CDR3 is 15 amino acids long. The CDR3 nucleotides are TGTGCCAGCAGTTTAGTTGTGCAGGGGGCTCGTGAAGCTTTCTTT. This sequence encodes CASSLVVQGAREAFF.

The chain uses TRBV27 and TRBJ2-5; D is uncertain. V was cut by 4 bases and J by 5 bases, with 14 bases left in between. Germline lookup yields CDR1 MNHEY and CDR2 SMNVEV (reference sequence). The CDR3 covers 14 residues. The CDR3 loop is CASSYSMGSETQYF. In DNA, the CDR3 is TGTGCCAGCAGTTACTCGATGGGGTCGGAGACCCAGTACTTC.

This clonotype came up many times. V usage is TRBV6-1 and J usage is TRBJ2-5; no clear D. Germline V gene sequence: CDR1 MNHNS, CDR2 SASEGT. The CDR3 totals 12 residues. V dropped 6 bases and J dropped 5 bases, with 10 bases sitting between them. The chain's CDR3 is CASSEPPETQYF. The CDR3 DNA sequence: TGTGCCAGCAGCGAACCCCCCGAGACCCAGTACTTC.

This clonotype was observed at least ten times. The chain recombines TRBV28 with TRBJ2-5; a weak D match, TRBD1 (6 bases). V lost 4 bases and J lost 0, with 9 bases in between. This CDR3 comprises 14 residues. Germline V gene sequence: CDR1 MDHEN, CDR2 SYDVKM. This CDR3 is CASSSGVYQETQYF. CDR3 coding DNA: TGTGCCAGCAGTTCAGGGGTGTACCAAGAGACCCAGTACTTC.

This clonotype appeared many times. The V gene is TRBV18, the J gene TRBJ1-1; D gene ambiguous. CDR1 and CDR2 from the germline V gene are KGHSH and LQKENI. CDR3 length: 15 residues. The V end lost 2 bases, the J end lost 1 base, and 11 bases lay between the germline ends. The CDR3 sequence: CASSPIEGQNTEAFF. The DNA for the CDR3 is TGTGCCAGCTCACCAATTGAGGGCCAGAACACTGAAGCTTTCTTT.

The V call is TRBV12-3 or TRBV12-4, the J call TRBJ1-1, with D unresolved. V lost 6 bases to trimming and J lost 6 bases, with 11 bases between them. This CDR3 has 12 residues. CDR3 sequence (DNA): TGTGCCAGCAGCTCCTACGTGGCTGAAGCTTTCTTT. This encodes CASSSYVAEAFF.

The gene calls are TRBV3-1 and TRBJ2-7; TRBD2 agrees at 8 bases. The germline V gene has CDR1 LGHDT and CDR2 YNNKEL (reference sequence). CDR3 length: 14 residues. V lost 4 bases to trimming and J lost 4 bases; unmatched junction nucleotides: 6. CDR3 residues: CASSLLREGYEQYF. Here the CDR3 DNA reads TGTGCCAGCAGCCTTCTCCGGGAGGGGTACGAGCAGTACTTC.

This clonotype was counted at least ten times. This chain joins TRBV29-1 and TRBJ2-7; 7 bases are shared with TRBD1. The CDR3 sequence is 13 residues long. The J segment lost 3 bases and the V segment lost 4 bases, leaving 6 bases of the junction unmatched. CDR1 is SQVTM and CDR2 is ANQGSEA in the germline V gene. CDR3 coding DNA: TGCAGCGTTGGTGACAGGGTTGACTACGAGCAGTACTTC. Encoded protein: CSVGDRVDYEQYF.

The sample holds a few counts of this clonotype. This chain uses TRBV6-1 with TRBJ2-7; D is ambiguous. CDR3 length equals 11 residues. Germline V lookup: CDR1 MNHNS, CDR2 SASEGT. The ends were cut back, 7 bases at V and 5 bases at J, with 9 bases in the middle. The CDR3: CASNERDEQYF. The DNA for the CDR3 is TGTGCCAGCAACGAACGGGACGAGCAGTACTTC.